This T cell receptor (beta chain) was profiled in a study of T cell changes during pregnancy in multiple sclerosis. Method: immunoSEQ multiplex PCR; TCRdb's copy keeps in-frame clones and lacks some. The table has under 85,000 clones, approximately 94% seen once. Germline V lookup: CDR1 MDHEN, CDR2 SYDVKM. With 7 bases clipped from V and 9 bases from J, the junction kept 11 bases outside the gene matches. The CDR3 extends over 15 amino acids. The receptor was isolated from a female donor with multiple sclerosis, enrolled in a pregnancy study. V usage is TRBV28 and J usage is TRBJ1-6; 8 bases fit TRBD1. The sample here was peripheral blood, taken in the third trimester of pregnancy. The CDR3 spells CASTLLDRVSSPLHF. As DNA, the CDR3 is TGTGCCAGCACCTTGCTGGACAGGGTAAGTTCACCCCTCCACTTT.